Reported below is one T cell receptor beta chain. This sample is part of a study of blood T cell repertoires in COVID-19. Across the whole study: Acute and convalescent COVID-19 specimens originated in the United States, Italy and Spain. T cells, B-cell-depleted T cells, or PBMCs provided the cDNA or gDNA that served as material.

Source study methods: Quantification of nucleated cells was approximated via reference gene primer amplification. Assay used: immunoSEQ multiplex PCR; TCRdb lists only in-frame clones, some missing. Clonal size and the V and J genes are those of that table, whereas D and trimming came from the DNA. Here the sample spans roughly 220,000 clones, around 86% being singletons. The junction had 2 bases not matched to a gene; V was cut back by 6 bases and J by 5 bases. CDR3 length: 13 amino acids. Germline V gene sequence: CDR1 ENHRY, CDR2 SYGVKD. This rearrangement joins TRBV10-3 to TRBJ1-5; 9 nucleotides align to TRBD1. The specimen was peripheral blood. This TCR came from a man aged 60 to 69 with acute or convalescent COVID-19. The CDR3 loop reads CAISRTGDQPQHF. DNA of the CDR3: TGTGCCATCAGCCGGACAGGGGATCAGCCCCAGCATTTT.